These T cell receptor beta chains were read from a single sample in a study of T cells after posttransplantation cyclophosphamide. Some clones are missing from TCRdb's copy, which holds only in-frame ones; the method was immunoSEQ multiplex PCR. This record lists roughly 41,000 clones, none seen once only, and the top ten clones contain 5.5% to 6%. The sequencing sample was made of PBMCs. The receptors shown here come from a man aged 25 to 40 in good health and a related stem cell transplant donor. Each CDR3 is given with its conserved first and last residue. The D gene is left open where the match is weak. Clone size, where shown, is once, few, many, or a class for clones that have expanded.

TRBJ1-2	-	TRBV9	few	TGTGCCAGCAGCGGATCAACCCGACAGGCGCTCTATGGCTACACCTTC	CASSGSTRQALYGYTF
TRBJ1-1	-	TRBV14	many	TGTGCCAGCAGCCAAGTTCTTAGGAGGGGGGAAGCTTTCTTT	CASSQVLRRGEAFF
TRBJ2-1	TRBD2	TRBV7-3	many	TGTGCCAGCAGCCCCACTAGCGGGGGAGACAATGAGCAGTTCTTC	CASSPTSGGDNEQFF
TRBJ1-1	-	TRBV13	many	TGTGCCAGCAGCCCCGCAAGGAGCCAAGGGTTGAACACTGAAGCTTTCTTT	CASSPARSQGLNTEAFF
TRBJ1-4	-	TRBV7-3	many	TGTGCCAGCAGCCTACAGGGAAGGCCTAATGAAAAACTGTTTTTT	CASSLQGRPNEKLFF
TRBJ1-5	TRBD1	TRBV5-8	many	TGTGCCAGCAGCCCGGGACAGGCTAGCAATCAGCCCCAGCATTTT	CASSPGQASNQPQHF
TRBJ2-3	TRBD1	TRBV9	few	TGTGCCAGCAGCGCCCCCAGGACAGGGCTTAGCACAGATACGCAGTATTTT	CASSAPRTGLSTDTQYF
TRBJ2-7	TRBD1	TRBV29-1	-	TGCAGCGCCGGGCGGGACAGGGGTACCTACGAGCAGTACTTC	CSAGRDRGTYEQYF
TRBJ2-7	TRBD2	TRBV2	many	TGTGCCAGCAGTGCCCCTAGCGGGGGAACTCCCCCCTACGAGCAGTACTTC	CASSAPSGGTPPYEQYF
TRBJ2-7	TRBD1	TRBV11-3	many	TGTGCCAGCAGCCTGACAGGGCGACCCTACGAGCAGTACTTC	CASSLTGRPYEQYF
TRBJ1-3	-	TRBV29-1	many	TGCAGCGTTCTACAGGGTTTCAACACCATATATTTT	CSVLQGFNTIYF
TRBJ1-2	-	TRBV12-3/TRBV12-4	many	TGTGCCAGCAGTTTGTTCGCAAGCGCCTTGGGCTACACCTTC	CASSLFASALGYTF
TRBJ2-7	TRBD1	TRBV18	many	TGTGCCAGCTCACTTGACGGGACAGGAACCTACGAGCAGTACTTC	CASSLDGTGTYEQYF
TRBJ1-2	-	TRBV9	-	TGTGCCAGCAGCGCCACTCTCCGACAGGCCGGCGGCTACACCTTC	CASSATLRQAGGYTF
TRBJ2-3	TRBD2	TRBV19	many	TGTGCCAGTAGCCCTGGGACTAGCGGGGGGCTCACTCTGAGCACAGATACGCAGTATTTT	CASSPGTSGGLTLSTDTQYF
TRBJ2-1	TRBD1	TRBV28	many	TGTGCCAGCTCAGGGGGTACCTACAATGAGCAGTTCTTC	CASSGGTYNEQFF
TRBJ2-2	TRBD1	TRBV6-2/TRBV6-3	many	TGTGCCAGCAGTGCACAGGGGCCTGATGGAACCGGGGAGCTGTTTTTT	CASSAQGPDGTGELFF
TRBJ2-1	TRBD1	TRBV6-5	many	TGTGCCAGCAGCCCTACTCGGGACAGGGGGCGCAGAGAGTTCTTC	CASSPTRDRGRREFF